Listed here is a single TCR beta chain. The target antigen is unknown. CDR3 length: 13 residues. The V and J ends lost 7 bases and 1 base respectively, with 10 bases between them. Per germline, CDR1 LNHDA and CDR2 SQIVND (reference sequence). This sample stems from a study of beta chain features in type 1 diabetes. Study-level results: The naive, central memory and Treg TCRB repertoires of patients appeared to be more similar to one another than those of healthy donors. Moderately but significantly shorter TCRB CDR3s were found in Type 1 diabetes patients in all four CD4+ subsets. A pattern of fewer insertions and more deletions at VDJ junctions was seen in type 1 diabetes patients.

The isolated RNA, all of it, was reverse transcribed, so expressed TCRB transcripts were what got sequenced. Mean read depth for naive, central memory and regulatory T cell samples was about 3.6 million reads. The data were produced by immunoSEQ multiplex PCR, yet TCRdb's version contains in-frame clones alone and is incomplete. The table lists under 850,000 clones, 10% to 15% of them singletons, with less than 0.025% in the top ten. The clonotype was recovered from a man aged 18 to 30 with type 1 diabetes. V and J are TRBV19 and TRBJ1-2; D is ambiguous. Material for sequencing was naive CD4+ T cells from blood. CDR3 in amino acids: CASKSGNNYGYTF. The CDR3 region has the DNA TGTGCCAGTAAATCGGGGAATAACTATGGCTACACCTTC.